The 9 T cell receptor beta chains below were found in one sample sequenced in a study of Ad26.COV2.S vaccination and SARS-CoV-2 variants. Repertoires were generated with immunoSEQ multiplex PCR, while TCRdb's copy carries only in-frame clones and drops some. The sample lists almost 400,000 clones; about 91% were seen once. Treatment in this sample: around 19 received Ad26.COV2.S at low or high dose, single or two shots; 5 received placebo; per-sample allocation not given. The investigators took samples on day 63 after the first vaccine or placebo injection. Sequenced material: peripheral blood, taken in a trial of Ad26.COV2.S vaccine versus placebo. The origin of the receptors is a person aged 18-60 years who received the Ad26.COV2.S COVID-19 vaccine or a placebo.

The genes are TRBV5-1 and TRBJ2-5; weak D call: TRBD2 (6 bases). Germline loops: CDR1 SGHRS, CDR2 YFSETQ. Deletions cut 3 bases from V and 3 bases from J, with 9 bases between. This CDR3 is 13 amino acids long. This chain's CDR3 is CASSSTRKETQYF. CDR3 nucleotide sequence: TGCGCCAGCAGCTCGACTAGGAAAGAGACCCAGTACTTC.

This CDR3 reads CASSWGVGDSPLHF. The CDR3 DNA reads TGTGCCAGCAGTTGGGGGGTAGGGGATTCACCCCTCCACTTT. The chain couples TRBV28 to TRBJ1-6, with a possible D match to TRBD1 (5 bases). V gave up 4 bases and J gave up 8 bases, with 12 bases separating them. The CDR3 consists of 14 residues. In germline, CDR1 is MDHEN, CDR2 SYDVKM.

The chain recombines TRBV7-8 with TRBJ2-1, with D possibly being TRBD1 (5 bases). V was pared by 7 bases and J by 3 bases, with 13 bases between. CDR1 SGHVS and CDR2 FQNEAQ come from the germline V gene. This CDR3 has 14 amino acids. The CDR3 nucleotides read TGTGCCAGCACCACAGGTTGGGACTACAATGAGCAGTTCTTC. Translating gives CASTTGWDYNEQFF.

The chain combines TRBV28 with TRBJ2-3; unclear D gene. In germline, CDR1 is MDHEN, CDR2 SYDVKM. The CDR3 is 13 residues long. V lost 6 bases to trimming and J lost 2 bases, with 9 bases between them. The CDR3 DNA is TGTGCCAGCAGGGGGTCCTCCACAGATACGCAGTATTTT. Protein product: CASRGSSTDTQYF.

CDR3 residues: CASAQGNEQYF. Here the CDR3 DNA reads TGCGCCAGCGCCCAGGGGAACGAGCAGTACTTC. This chain joins TRBV5-1 and TRBJ2-7; weak D call: TRBD1 (6 bases). Trimming stripped 7 bases from V and 5 bases from J, with 10 bases between. Per the germline V gene, CDR1 is SGHRS and CDR2 is YFSETQ. CDR3 length equals 11 residues.

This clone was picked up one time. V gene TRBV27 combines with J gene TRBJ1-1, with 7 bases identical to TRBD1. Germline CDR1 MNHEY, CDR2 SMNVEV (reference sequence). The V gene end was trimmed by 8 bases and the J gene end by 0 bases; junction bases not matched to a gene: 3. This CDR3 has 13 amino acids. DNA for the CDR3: TGTGCCAGCGGGGACAGCATGAACACTGAAGCTTTCTTT. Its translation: CASGDSMNTEAFF.

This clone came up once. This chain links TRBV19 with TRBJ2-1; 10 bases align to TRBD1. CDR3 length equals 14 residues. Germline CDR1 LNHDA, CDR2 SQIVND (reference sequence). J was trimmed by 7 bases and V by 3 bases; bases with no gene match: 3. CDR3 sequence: CASSIRDRGNEQFF. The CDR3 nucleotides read TGTGCCAGTAGTATTCGGGACAGGGGAAATGAGCAGTTCTTC.

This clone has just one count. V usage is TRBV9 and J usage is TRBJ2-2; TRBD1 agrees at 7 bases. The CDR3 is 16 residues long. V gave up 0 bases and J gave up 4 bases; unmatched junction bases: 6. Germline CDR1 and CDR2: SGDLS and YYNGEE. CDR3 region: CASSVDPRGTTGELFF. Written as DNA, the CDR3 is TGTGCCAGCAGCGTAGACCCCAGGGGGACCACCGGGGAGCTGTTTTTT.

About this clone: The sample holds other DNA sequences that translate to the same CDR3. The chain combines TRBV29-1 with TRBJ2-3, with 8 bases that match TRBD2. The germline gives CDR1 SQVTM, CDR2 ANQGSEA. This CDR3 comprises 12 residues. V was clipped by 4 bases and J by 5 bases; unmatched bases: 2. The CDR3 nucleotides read TGCAGCGTTGGTCTAGCGGGAGATACGCAGTATTTT. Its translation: CSVGLAGDTQYF.